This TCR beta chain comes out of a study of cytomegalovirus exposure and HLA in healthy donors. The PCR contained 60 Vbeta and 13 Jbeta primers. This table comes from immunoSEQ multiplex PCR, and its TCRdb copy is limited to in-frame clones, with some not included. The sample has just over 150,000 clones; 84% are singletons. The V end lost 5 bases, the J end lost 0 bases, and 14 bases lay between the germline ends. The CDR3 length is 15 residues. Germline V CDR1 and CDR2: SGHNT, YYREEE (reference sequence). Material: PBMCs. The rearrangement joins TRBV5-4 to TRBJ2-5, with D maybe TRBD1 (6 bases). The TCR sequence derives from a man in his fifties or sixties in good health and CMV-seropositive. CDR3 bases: TGTGCCAGCAGTCTGGACAGCCTGTACCAAGAGACCCAGTACTTC. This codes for CASSLDSLYQETQYF.